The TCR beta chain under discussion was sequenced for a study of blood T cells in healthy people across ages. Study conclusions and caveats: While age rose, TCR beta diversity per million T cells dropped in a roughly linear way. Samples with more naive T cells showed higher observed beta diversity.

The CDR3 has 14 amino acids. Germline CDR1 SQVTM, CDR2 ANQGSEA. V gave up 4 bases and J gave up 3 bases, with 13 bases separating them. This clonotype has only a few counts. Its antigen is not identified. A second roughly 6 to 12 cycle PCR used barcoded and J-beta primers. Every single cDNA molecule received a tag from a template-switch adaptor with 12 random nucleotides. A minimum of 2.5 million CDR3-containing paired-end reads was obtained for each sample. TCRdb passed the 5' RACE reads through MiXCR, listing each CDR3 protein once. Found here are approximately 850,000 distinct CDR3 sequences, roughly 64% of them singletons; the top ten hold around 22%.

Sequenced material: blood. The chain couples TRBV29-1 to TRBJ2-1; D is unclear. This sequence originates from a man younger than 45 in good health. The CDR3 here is CSVVRRPLYNEQFF. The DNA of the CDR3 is TGCAGCGTTGTAAGGCGGCCGCTCTACAATGAGCAGTTCTTC.